In this sample, the clone carrying this TCR beta chain turned up a few times. What it binds is not known. V gave up 3 bases and J gave up 10 bases, with 12 bases separating them. This CDR3 region has 12 residues. The germline V gene has CDR1 LNHNV and CDR2 YYDKDF (reference sequence). This record belongs to a study of metastatic and nonmetastatic thyroid tumors. Source study methods: Built for papillary thyroid cancer, a distant-metastasis classifier drew on CDR3 differences across clinicopathological groups. From the PCR reads, TCRdb re-called clones with MiXCR. The V and J calls reflect TCRdb's pipeline rather than the authors' work. The sample holds approximately 15,000 clones; roughly 25% are singletons and the top ten take roughly an eighth. Broader study findings: Malignant thyroid tumors reportedly had TCR beta diversity that was significantly higher than in benign nodules, in blood and tumor.

All patients were untreated before thyroid surgery. The sequencing sample was made of tumor tissue. The chain employs TRBV15 and TRBJ1-2; D is unclear. The sequence was collected from a female donor with papillary thyroid cancer or a benign thyroid nodule (not recorded which). Some clones in this sample may be carry-over from other donors' samples. CDR3 sequence reads: CATSSGFRVYTF. CDR3 in DNA: TGTGCCACCAGCAGCGGGTTTAGGGTCTACACCTTC.